This T cell receptor beta chain derives from a study of blood T cell repertoires in COVID-19. About the study: The United States, Italy and Spain provided the acute and convalescent COVID-19 samples. Sources were T cells, B-cell-depleted T cells, or PBMCs; the material itself was cDNA or gDNA.

Per the authors' pipeline: Reference gene primer amplification in the assay estimated nucleated cell counts. Clones were read by immunoSEQ multiplex PCR, and TCRdb kept only the in-frame ones, dropping some. Clonal size and the V and J genes are those of that table, whereas D and trimming came from the DNA. The sample records under 200,000 clones, approximately 86% being singletons. Between the trimmed V and J ends, which lost 5 bases and 2 bases, there was a span of 14 bases. This CDR3 is 15 amino acids long. Looked up from germline, CDR1 is LNHDA and CDR2 is SQIVND (reference sequence). The sequenced material came from peripheral blood. The chain joins TRBV19 to TRBJ2-3; tentatively, D is TRBD2 (6 bases). The TCR originated in an elderly woman in a cohort sampled during active or convalescent COVID-19. This CDR3 is CASSQTRFITDTQYF. CDR3 DNA: TGTGCCAGTAGTCAGACTAGGTTTATCACAGATACGCAGTATTTT. The whole variable domain, remainder taken from reference TRBV19 and TRBJ2-3, is DGGITQSPKYLFRKEGQNVTLSCEQNLNHDAMYWYRQDPGQGLRLIYYSQIVNDFQKGDIAEGYSVSREKKESFPLTVTSAQKNPTAFYLCASSQTRFITDTQYFGPGTRLTVL.